A selection of T cell receptor beta chains follows, all from one sample in a study of T-cell reconstitution after alpha-beta-depleted transplantation in children. MiXCR was run by TCRdb on the PCR reads, yielding one entry per CDR3 protein. This table holds roughly 610,000 distinct CDR3 sequences, 10% to 13% found once. The starting material was PBMCs from the stem cell graft donor, obtained from the stem cell graft. These receptors were collected from a human donor who donated a stem cell graft to a child with acute myeloid leukemia. Each CDR3 is given with its conserved first and last residue. Each record gives: D gene, V gene, clone size, J gene, CDR3 protein, CDR3 DNA. D genes are given only for firm matches. Some rows have no size entry. The others give once, few or many, or a class for an expanded clone.

D: TRBD1; V: TRBV7-8; size: many; J: TRBJ2-5; CDR3: CASSLDVDRVRYF; DNA: TGTGCCAGCAGCTTAGATGTGGACAGGGTCCGGTACTTC
D: .; V: TRBV27; size: many; J: TRBJ2-1; CDR3: CASSWGGATYNEQFF; DNA: TGTGCCAGCAGTTGGGGCGGGGCAACCTACAATGAGCAGTTCTTC
D: .; V: TRBV9; size: .; J: TRBJ2-2; CDR3: CASRQQASNTGELFF; DNA: TGTGCCAGCAGGCAACAGGCTTCGAACACCGGGGAGCTGTTTTTT
D: .; V: TRBV20-1; size: few; J: TRBJ2-7; CDR3: CSLPSTYEQYF; DNA: TGCAGTTTGCCGAGTACCTACGAGCAGTACTTC
D: .; V: TRBV4-3; size: few; J: TRBJ2-7; CDR3: CASSHRTGTYEQYF; DNA: TGCGCCAGCAGCCATCGGACGGGAACCTACGAGCAGTACTTC
D: .; V: TRBV27; size: few; J: TRBJ2-5; CDR3: CASSLKVAGETQYF; DNA: TGTGCCAGCAGTTTAAAAGTTGCGGGAGAGACCCAGTACTTC
D: .; V: TRBV7-9; size: .; J: TRBJ2-1; CDR3: CASSLNRGGRHNEQFF; DNA: TGTGCCAGCAGCTTAAACAGGGGGGGGCGCCACAATGAGCAGTTCTTC
D: TRBD2; V: TRBV20-1; size: few; J: TRBJ2-6; CDR3: CSARDTSGTRGANVLTF; DNA: TGCAGTGCTAGAGATACTAGCGGGACGCGGGGGGCCAACGTCCTGACTTTC
D: TRBD2; V: TRBV20-1; size: .; J: TRBJ2-7; CDR3: CSARDPGLTSGEGDYYEQYF; DNA: TGCAGTGCTAGAGATCCGGGTTTGACTAGCGGAGAGGGAGACTACTACGAGCAGTACTTC
D: .; V: TRBV5-1; size: few; J: TRBJ1-1; CDR3: CASSYRDTEAFF; DNA: TGCGCCAGCAGCTACCGGGACACTGAAGCTTTCTTT
D: .; V: TRBV20-1; size: few; J: TRBJ2-1; CDR3: CSGNVGVNEQFF; DNA: TGCAGTGGGAACGTAGGGGTCAATGAGCAGTTCTTC
D: .; V: TRBV20-1; size: many; J: TRBJ2-2; CDR3: CSTPAPSRRLAGELFF; DNA: TGCAGTACTCCGGCTCCTTCTAGGCGCCTCGCCGGGGAGCTGTTTTTT
D: TRBD1; V: TRBV29-1; size: many; J: TRBJ2-2; CDR3: CSAAGQGWYTGELFF; DNA: TGCAGCGCCGCCGGACAGGGGTGGTACACCGGGGAGCTGTTTTTT
D: TRBD2; V: TRBV6-2/TRBV6-3; size: few; J: TRBJ2-3; CDR3: CASSSGGLAGEKDAQYF; DNA: TGTGCCAGCAGTTCTGGCGGACTAGCGGGAGAGAAAGATGCGCAGTATTTT
D: TRBD2; V: TRBV18; size: many; J: TRBJ2-7; CDR3: CASSPGGTVMYEQYF; DNA: TGTGCCAGCTCACCGGGAGGGACCGTTATGTACGAGCAGTACTTC
D: .; V: TRBV7-9; size: .; J: TRBJ2-7; CDR3: CASSFRVGTDYEQYF; DNA: TGTGCCAGCAGCTTTCGGGTAGGGACCGACTACGAGCAATACTTC
D: TRBD2; V: TRBV11-2; size: .; J: TRBJ2-1; CDR3: CASSHKREIGEQFF; DNA: TGTGCCAGCAGCCATAAGCGGGAAATTGGTGAGCAGTTCTTC
D: .; V: TRBV24-1; size: many; J: TRBJ2-2; CDR3: CATSRSLTGELFF; DNA: TGTGCCACCAGTCGAAGTCTAACCGGGGAGCTGTTTTTT
D: .; V: TRBV29-1; size: many; J: TRBJ2-6; CDR3: CSVGKGAGANVLTF; DNA: TGCAGCGTTGGCAAGGGGGCTGGGGCCAACGTCCTGACTTTC
D: .; V: TRBV4-3; size: .; J: TRBJ1-1; CDR3: CASSIGEAPNTEAFF; DNA: TGCGCCAGCAGCATCGGCGAGGCCCCGAACACTGAAGCTTTCTTT
D: .; V: TRBV12-3/TRBV12-4; size: .; J: TRBJ2-5; CDR3: CASSLSGPQTQYF; DNA: TGTGCCAGCAGTTTGAGTGGGCCCCAGACCCAGTACTTC
D: .; V: TRBV14; size: few; J: TRBJ1-4; CDR3: CASSQAVGAGEKLFF; DNA: TGTGCCAGCAGCCAAGCTGTGGGGGCAGGAGAAAAACTGTTTTTT
D: .; V: TRBV2; size: few; J: TRBJ2-5; CDR3: CASSETGVGETQYF; DNA: TGTGCCAGCAGTGAAACGGGAGTGGGAGAGACCCAGTACTTC
D: .; V: TRBV20-1; size: few; J: TRBJ2-7; CDR3: CSARDGRSYEQYF; DNA: TGCAGTGCTAGAGATGGTCGGTCCTACGAGCAGTACTTC
D: .; V: TRBV20-1; size: .; J: TRBJ2-7; CDR3: CSARPGPLVDEQYF; DNA: TGCAGTGCGAGACCGGGGCCCCTGGTAGACGAGCAGTACTTC
D: .; V: TRBV5-1; size: many; J: TRBJ1-6; CDR3: CASSLSVDSPLHF; DNA: TGCGCCAGCAGCTTGTCCGTGGATTCACCCCTCCACTTT
D: TRBD2; V: TRBV30; size: many; J: TRBJ2-1; CDR3: CAFTSGRYNEQFF; DNA: TGTGCCTTCACTAGCGGGAGGTACAATGAGCAGTTCTTC
D: TRBD2; V: TRBV10-2; size: .; J: TRBJ2-5; CDR3: CASITTSGEETQYF; DNA: TGCGCCAGCATCACGACTAGCGGGGAAGAGACCCAGTACTTC
D: .; V: TRBV29-1; size: few; J: TRBJ2-7; CDR3: CSVERGNYEQYF; DNA: TGCAGCGTTGAACGAGGGAACTACGAGCAGTACTTC
D: TRBD2; V: TRBV27; size: .; J: TRBJ2-4; CDR3: CASSRSLAGGWNIQYF; DNA: TGTGCCAGCAGTCGGTCTCTAGCGGGAGGGTGGAACATTCAGTACTTC
D: .; V: TRBV20-1; size: few; J: TRBJ2-5; CDR3: CSARDLQEYQETQYF; DNA: TGCAGTGCTAGAGATCTACAGGAGTACCAAGAGACCCAGTACTTC
D: .; V: TRBV5-1; size: few; J: TRBJ2-2; CDR3: CASSLGYGGQTGELFF; DNA: TGCGCCAGCAGCTTAGGCTACGGCGGTCAGACCGGGGAGCTGTTTTTT
D: .; V: TRBV6-1; size: few; J: TRBJ2-7; CDR3: CASSESFHRYEQYF; DNA: TGTGCCAGCAGCGAGAGTTTCCACAGGTACGAGCAGTACTTC
D: TRBD2; V: TRBV7-2; size: many; J: TRBJ2-7; CDR3: CASSSTSGTRDPSYEQYF; DNA: TGTGCCAGCAGCTCGACTAGCGGGACCCGAGACCCCTCCTACGAGCAGTACTTC
D: .; V: TRBV6-5; size: many; J: TRBJ2-5; CDR3: CASSYGDVRETQYF; DNA: TGTGCCAGCAGTTATGGGGACGTACGGGAGACCCAGTACTTC
D: TRBD2; V: TRBV6-2/TRBV6-3; size: few; J: TRBJ2-1; CDR3: CASKPLAGSYNEQFF; DNA: TGTGCCAGCAAACCTTTAGCGGGATCCTACAATGAGCAGTTCTTC
D: .; V: TRBV28; size: many; J: TRBJ1-2; CDR3: CASRLGGNYGYTF; DNA: TGTGCCAGCAGGCTCGGGGGTAACTATGGCTACACCTTC
D: TRBD2; V: TRBV7-2; size: many; J: TRBJ2-7; CDR3: CASSLAREGEQYF; DNA: TGTGCCAGCAGCTTAGCACGGGAGGGTGAGCAGTACTTC
D: .; V: TRBV7-9; size: many; J: TRBJ2-7; CDR3: CASSIPSGDQYF; DNA: TGTGCCAGCAGTATTCCGTCAGGGGATCAGTACTTC